The T cell receptor beta chain under discussion was sequenced for a study of blood T cell repertoires in COVID-19. The V end was cut by 3 bases, the J end by 2 bases, with 12 bases between. The CDR3 sequence is 16 residues long. Per the germline V gene, CDR1 is KGHDR and CDR2 is SFDVKD. Produced via immunoSEQ multiplex PCR; TCRdb's table is partial and in-frame only. The sample has 150,000 to 200,000 clones, about 85% seen once. This sequence joins TRBV24-1 and TRBJ2-2; tentatively, D is TRBD1 (6 bases). The sample was peripheral blood. The receptor's source is a human donor with acute or convalescent COVID-19. The donor label of this sample is uncertain. The CDR3 loop reads CATSDLDSPNTGELFF. CDR3 nucleotide sequence: TGTGCCACCAGTGATCTGGACAGCCCTAACACCGGGGAGCTGTTTTTT.